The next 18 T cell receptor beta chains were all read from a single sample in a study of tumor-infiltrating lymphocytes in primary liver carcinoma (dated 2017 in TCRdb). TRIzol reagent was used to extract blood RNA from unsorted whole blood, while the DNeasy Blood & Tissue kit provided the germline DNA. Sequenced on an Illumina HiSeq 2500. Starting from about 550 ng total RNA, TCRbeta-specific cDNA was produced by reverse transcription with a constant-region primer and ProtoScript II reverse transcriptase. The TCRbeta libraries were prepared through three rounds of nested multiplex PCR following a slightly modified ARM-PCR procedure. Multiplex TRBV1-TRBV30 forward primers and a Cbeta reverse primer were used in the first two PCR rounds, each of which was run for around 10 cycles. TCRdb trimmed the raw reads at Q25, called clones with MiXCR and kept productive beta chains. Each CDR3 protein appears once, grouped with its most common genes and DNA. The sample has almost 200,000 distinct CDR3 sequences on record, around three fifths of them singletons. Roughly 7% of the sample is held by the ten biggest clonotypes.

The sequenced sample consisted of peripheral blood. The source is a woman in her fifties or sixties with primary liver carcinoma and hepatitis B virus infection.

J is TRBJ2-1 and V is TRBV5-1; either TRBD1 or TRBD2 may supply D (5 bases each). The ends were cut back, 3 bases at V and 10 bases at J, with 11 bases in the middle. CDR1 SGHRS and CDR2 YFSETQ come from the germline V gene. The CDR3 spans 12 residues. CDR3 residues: CASSWGTGEQFF. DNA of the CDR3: TGCGCCAGCAGCTGGGGGACCGGGGAGCAGTTCTTC.

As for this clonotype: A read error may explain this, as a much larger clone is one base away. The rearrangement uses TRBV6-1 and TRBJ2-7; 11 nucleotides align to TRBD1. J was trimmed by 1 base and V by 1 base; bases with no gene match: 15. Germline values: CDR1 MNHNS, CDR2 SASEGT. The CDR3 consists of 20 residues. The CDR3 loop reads CASSEGLIRDRGTGSYEQYF. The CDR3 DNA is TGTGCCAGCAGTGAAGGTCTTATTCGGGACAGGGGGACGGGATCCTACGAGCAGTACTTC.

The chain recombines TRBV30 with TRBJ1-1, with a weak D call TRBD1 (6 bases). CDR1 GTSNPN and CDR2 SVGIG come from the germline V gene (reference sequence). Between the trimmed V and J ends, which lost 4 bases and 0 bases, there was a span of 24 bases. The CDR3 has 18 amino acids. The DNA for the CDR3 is TGTGCCTGGAAAGGGGGGGCCTCGGCAGTACGCGTGAACACTGAAGCTTTCTTT. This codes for CAWKGGASAVRVNTEAFF. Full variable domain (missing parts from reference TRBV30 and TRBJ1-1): SQTIHQWPATLVQPVGSPLSLECTVEGTSNPNLYWYRQAAGRGLQLLFYSVGIGQISSEVPQNLSASRPQDRQFILSSKKLLLSDSGFYLCAWKGGASAVRVNTEAFFGQGTRLTVV.

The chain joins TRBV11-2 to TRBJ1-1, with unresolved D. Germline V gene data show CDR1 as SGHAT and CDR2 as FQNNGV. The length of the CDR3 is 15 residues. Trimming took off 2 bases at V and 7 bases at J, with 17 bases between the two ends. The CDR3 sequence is CASSLSFRSDVEAFF. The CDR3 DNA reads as TGTGCCAGCAGCTTATCCTTCAGGTCAGACGTTGAAGCTTTCTTT.

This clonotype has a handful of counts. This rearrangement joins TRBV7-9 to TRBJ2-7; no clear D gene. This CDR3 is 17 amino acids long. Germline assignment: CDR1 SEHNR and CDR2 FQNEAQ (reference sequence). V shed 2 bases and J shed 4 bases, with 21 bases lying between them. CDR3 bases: TGTGCCAGCAGCTTATCCCGCCTAGGGATCGACTTTTACGAGCAGTACTTC. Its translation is CASSLSRLGIDFYEQYF.

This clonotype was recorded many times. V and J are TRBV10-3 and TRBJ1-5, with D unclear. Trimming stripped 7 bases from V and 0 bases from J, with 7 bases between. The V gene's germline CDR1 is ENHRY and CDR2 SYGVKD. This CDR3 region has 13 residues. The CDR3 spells CAITKDSNQPQHF. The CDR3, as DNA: TGTGCCATCACCAAGGATAGCAATCAGCCCCAGCATTTT.

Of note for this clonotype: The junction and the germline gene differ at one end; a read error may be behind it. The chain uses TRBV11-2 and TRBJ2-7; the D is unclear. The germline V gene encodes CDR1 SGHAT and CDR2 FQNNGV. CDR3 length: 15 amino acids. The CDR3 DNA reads TGTGCCAGCAGCTTAGTCGTGGGGAACTCCTACGAGCAGTATTTC. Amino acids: CASSLVVGNSYEQYF.

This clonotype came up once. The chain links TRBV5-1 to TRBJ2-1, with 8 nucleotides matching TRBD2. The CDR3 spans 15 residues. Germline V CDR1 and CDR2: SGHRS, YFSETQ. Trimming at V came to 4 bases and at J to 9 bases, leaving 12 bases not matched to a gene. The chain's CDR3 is CASSVELAESSEQFF. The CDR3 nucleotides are TGCGCCAGCAGCGTGGAACTAGCGGAATCGAGTGAGCAGTTCTTC.

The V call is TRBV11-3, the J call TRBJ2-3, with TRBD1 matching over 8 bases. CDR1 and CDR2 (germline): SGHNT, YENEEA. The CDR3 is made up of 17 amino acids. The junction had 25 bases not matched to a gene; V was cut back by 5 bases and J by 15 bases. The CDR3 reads CASSPRQGLESTDTRYF. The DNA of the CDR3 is TGTGCCAGCAGCCCGAGACAGGGGCTGGAATCCACGGATACGCGTTATTTT.

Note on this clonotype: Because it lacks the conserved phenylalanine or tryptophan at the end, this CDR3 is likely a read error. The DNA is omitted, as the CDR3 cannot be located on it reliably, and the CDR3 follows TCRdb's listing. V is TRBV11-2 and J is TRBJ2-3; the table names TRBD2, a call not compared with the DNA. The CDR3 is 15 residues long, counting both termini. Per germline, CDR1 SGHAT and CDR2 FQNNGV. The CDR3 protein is CASSSGLAVPDTLYS.

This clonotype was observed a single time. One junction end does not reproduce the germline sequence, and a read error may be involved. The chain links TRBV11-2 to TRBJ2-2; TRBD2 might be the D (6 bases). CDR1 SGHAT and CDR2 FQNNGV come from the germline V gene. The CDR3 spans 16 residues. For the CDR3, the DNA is TGCGCCAGCAGGTTAGAAAGGGGACTGTGGACCGGGGAGCTGTTTTTT. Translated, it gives CASRLERGLWTGELFF. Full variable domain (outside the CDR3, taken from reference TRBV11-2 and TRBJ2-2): EAGVAQSPRYKIIEKRQSVAFWCNPISGHATLYWYQQILGQGPKLLIQFQNNGVVDDSQLPKDRFSAERLKGVDSTLKIQPAKLEDSAVYLCASRLERGLWTGELFFGEGSRLTVL.

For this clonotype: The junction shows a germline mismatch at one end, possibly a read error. CDR3 amino acids: CPSSDPRADHLEQFF. For the CDR3, the DNA is TGTCCCAGCAGTGACCCCAGGGCCGACCACCTTGAGCAGTTTTTC. This sequence joins TRBV6-1 and TRBJ2-1, with D possibly matching TRBD1 (5 bases). Germline V lookup: CDR1 MNHNS, CDR2 SASEGT. The CDR3 has 15 amino acids.

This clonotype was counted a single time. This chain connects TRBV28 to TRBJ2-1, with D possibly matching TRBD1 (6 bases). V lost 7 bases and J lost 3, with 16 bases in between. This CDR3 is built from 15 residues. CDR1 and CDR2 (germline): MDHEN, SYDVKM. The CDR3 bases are TGTGCCAGCACCGCAGGGGTTGGGCTCTACAATGAGCAGTTCTTC. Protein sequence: CASTAGVGLYNEQFF. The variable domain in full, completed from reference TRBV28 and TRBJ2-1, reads DVKVTQSSRYLVKRTGEKVFLECVQDMDHENMFWYRQDPGLGLRLIYFSYDVKMKEKGDIPEGYSVSREKKERFSLILESASTNQTSMYLCASTAGVGLYNEQFFGPGTRLTVL.

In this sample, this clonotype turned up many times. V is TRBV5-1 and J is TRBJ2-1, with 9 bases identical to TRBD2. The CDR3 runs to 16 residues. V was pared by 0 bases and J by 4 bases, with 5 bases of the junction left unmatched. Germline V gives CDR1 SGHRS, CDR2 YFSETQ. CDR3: CASSLDPSGTYNEQFF. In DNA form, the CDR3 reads TGCGCCAGCAGCTTGGATCCTAGCGGGACTTACAATGAGCAGTTCTTC.

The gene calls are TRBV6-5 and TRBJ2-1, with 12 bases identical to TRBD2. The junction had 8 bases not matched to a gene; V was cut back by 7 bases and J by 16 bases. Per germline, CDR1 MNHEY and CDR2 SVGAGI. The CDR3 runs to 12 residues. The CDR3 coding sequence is TGTGCCAGCAATCAAGGACTAGCGGGGCATTTCTTC. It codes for CASNQGLAGHFF.

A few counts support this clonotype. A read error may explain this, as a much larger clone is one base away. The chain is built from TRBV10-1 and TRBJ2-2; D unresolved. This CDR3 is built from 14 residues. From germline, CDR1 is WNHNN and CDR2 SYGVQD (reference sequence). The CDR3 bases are TGCGCCAGCAGTGTGGCCAGAAACACCAGGGAGCTGTTTTTT. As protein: CASSVARNTRELFF.

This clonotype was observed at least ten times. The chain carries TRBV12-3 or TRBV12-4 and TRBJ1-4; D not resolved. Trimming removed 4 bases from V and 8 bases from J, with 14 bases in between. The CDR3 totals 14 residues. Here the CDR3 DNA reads TGTGCCAGCAGTTCTGGGCCGGGTTGGGAAAAACTGTTTTTT. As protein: CASSSGPGWEKLFF.

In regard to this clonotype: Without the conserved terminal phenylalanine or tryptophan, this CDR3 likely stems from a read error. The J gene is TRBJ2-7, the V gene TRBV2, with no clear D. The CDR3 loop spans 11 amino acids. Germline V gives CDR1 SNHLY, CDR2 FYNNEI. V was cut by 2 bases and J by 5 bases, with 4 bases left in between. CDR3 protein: CASSESDEQYL. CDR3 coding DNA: TGTGCCAGCAGTGAATCCGACGAGCAGTACTTA.